A selection of T cell receptor beta chains follows, all from one sample in a study of OX40 agonist ivuxolimab in advanced cancers. Sequencing was performed with immunoSEQ multiplex PCR; in TCRdb, only in-frame clones are kept and a portion is missing. Of about 77,000 clones listed, roughly 88% are singletons. Specimen: CD4+ or CD8+ T cells sorted from blood, collected in a trial of the OX40 agonist ivuxolimab. The origin of the receptors is an adult with an advanced solid tumor such as melanoma, head and neck, liver or kidney cancer. Each CDR3 is given with its conserved first and last residue. D genes are given only for firm matches. Clone size is given for some rows only: seen once, a few or many times, or a class if the clone is expanded.

>TRBV5-1|TRBJ2-1|.|TRBD2
TGCGCCAGCAGCTTGGAAAGCGGGAGGGCCTCGAAGGTGAAGTTCTTC
CASSLESGRASKVKFF
>TRBV5-6|TRBJ2-2|.|.
TGTGCCAGCACCAATTGGGTCACCGGGGAGCTGTTTTTT
CASTNWVTGELFF
>TRBV10-3|TRBJ2-1|.|TRBD2
TGTGCCATCAGTGAGTCGGGACTAGCGGGGGGAGAGCAGTTCTTC
CAISESGLAGGEQFF
>TRBV6-5|TRBJ2-1|.|TRBD1
TGTGCCAGCAGTCGGGACCGGGACAGAGTCAATGAGCAGTTCTTC
CASSRDRDRVNEQFF
>TRBV11-2|TRBJ1-1|.|.
TGTGCCAGCAGCGCGGGGACCTGGGATAAAGCTTTCTTT
CASSAGTWDKAFF
>TRBV28|TRBJ2-3|.|.
TGTGCCAGCTACGGGATTCCTGCGTCAGATACGCAGTATTTT
CASYGIPASDTQYF
>TRBV4-2|TRBJ2-5|.|.
TGTGCCAGCAGCCCCTACGGGCTGAAAGAGACCCAGTACTTC
CASSPYGLKETQYF
>TRBV10-3|TRBJ1-2|few|.
TGTGCCATCAGTGAGAGGGTTCCGAGTTCGGGCTACACCTTC
CAISERVPSSGYTF
>TRBV4-1|TRBJ1-6|.|.
TGCGCCAGCAGCCAAGGTCCAGGGGAGTACTCACCCCTCCACTTT
CASSQGPGEYSPLHF
>TRBV27|TRBJ2-3|.|.
TGTGCCAGCAGTTTATCCCTCCAGGGCAATACGCAGTATTTT
CASSLSLQGNTQYF
>TRBV4-1|TRBJ2-5|.|TRBD1
TGCGCCAGCAGCCAAGGGCTCGGGACAGCCCAAGAGACCCAGTACTTC
CASSQGLGTAQETQYF
>TRBV18|TRBJ2-5|.|TRBD1
TGTGCCAGCTCACCCCCGGGACAGCCCCAAGAGACCCAGTACTTC
CASSPPGQPQETQYF
>TRBV6-4|TRBJ1-3|.|.
TGTGCTCTGAAGAGTCCTGCCTTTCTCTCTGGAAACACCATATATTTT
CALKSPAFLSGNTIYF
>TRBV28|TRBJ2-7|few|TRBD1
TGTGCCAGCAGGGGACAGGGGGCTGGGGAGCAGTACTTC
CASRGQGAGEQYF
>TRBV6-6|TRBJ2-7|.|.
TGTGCCAGCAAAGGGAGTCTCTCCTACGAGCAGTACTTC
CASKGSLSYEQYF
>TRBV5-4|TRBJ2-3|.|.
TGTGCCAGCAGCTTGAGAAAGTCAGGGCGCACAGATACGCAGTATTTT
CASSLRKSGRTDTQYF
>TRBV4-3|TRBJ2-1|.|TRBD1
TGCGCCAGCAGCCATAGGGGGCTAACCAATGAGCAGTTCTTC
CASSHRGLTNEQFF
>TRBV18|TRBJ1-3|.|.
TGTGCCAGCTCACAGGAGGTGGAGGGGTCCACTGGAAACACCATATATTTT
CASSQEVEGSTGNTIYF
>TRBV11-3|TRBJ1-6|.|.
TGTGCCAGCAGCCTGGGGGGAGTGGGGAATTCACCCCTCCACTTT
CASSLGGVGNSPLHF
>TRBV6-5|TRBJ2-7|.|.
TGTGCCAGCAGTTCTCCCTACGAGCAGTACTTC
CASSSPYEQYF
>TRBV18|TRBJ2-1|.|.
TGTGCCAGCTCGGGCCCCTCAGGTAGCGTCTACAATGAGCAGTTCTTC
CASSGPSGSVYNEQFF
>TRBV25-1|TRBJ1-4|.|.
TGTGCCAGCAGTGAAATGGTGGGAGTGGGAGAAAAACTGTTTTTT
CASSEMVGVGEKLFF